These T cell receptor beta chains were read from a single sample in a study of spatial heterogeneity in lung cancer. MiXCR was run by TCRdb on the 5' RACE reads, yielding one entry per CDR3 protein. This table holds about 82,000 distinct CDR3 sequences, roughly 12% found once. The sample consisted of PBMCs, taken at surgery. Receptor source: a male donor with early-stage non-small cell lung cancer. Each CDR3 is given with its conserved first and last residue. The D gene is left open where the match is weak. Some rows mark clone size as missing; the rest say once, few, many or name a class of expanded clone.

clone_size: few; v_call: TRBV29-1; d_call: TRBD2; j_call: TRBJ2-1; cdr3_nt: TGCAGCGTTGAGGGACTAGCGGGGGGGCCCACGAATGAGCAGTTCTTC; cdr3_aa: CSVEGLAGGPTNEQFF
clone_size: many; v_call: TRBV27; d_call: NA; j_call: TRBJ1-1; cdr3_nt: TGTGCCAGCAGTCCCCGGGGTTACACTGAAGCTTTCTTT; cdr3_aa: CASSPRGYTEAFF
clone_size: few; v_call: TRBV19; d_call: TRBD1; j_call: TRBJ2-6; cdr3_nt: TGTGCCAGTAGTCCCAAAGCAGGGGGCTCTGGGGCCAACGTCCTGACTTTC; cdr3_aa: CASSPKAGGSGANVLTF
clone_size: NA; v_call: TRBV20-1; d_call: NA; j_call: TRBJ2-2; cdr3_nt: TGCAGTGCTAGAGATTTCAGAAGGGGGAGGGCCAGGGAGCTGTTTTTT; cdr3_aa: CSARDFRRGRARELFF
clone_size: NA; v_call: TRBV11-2; d_call: TRBD2; j_call: TRBJ2-1; cdr3_nt: TGTGCCAGCAGCTTTGGGGGACTAACCTCCTACAATGAGCAGTTCTTC; cdr3_aa: CASSFGGLTSYNEQFF
clone_size: few; v_call: TRBV11-2; d_call: NA; j_call: TRBJ1-1; cdr3_nt: TGTGCCAGCAGGGGGGGGGGTGAAGCTTTCTTT; cdr3_aa: CASRGGGEAFF
clone_size: NA; v_call: TRBV6-1; d_call: TRBD2; j_call: TRBJ2-5; cdr3_nt: TGTGCCACCAGACTAGCGACAGAGACCCAGTACTTC; cdr3_aa: CATRLATETQYF
clone_size: few; v_call: TRBV19; d_call: NA; j_call: TRBJ1-2; cdr3_nt: TGTGCCAGTAGAAGTATAGGAGGGGGGGACTATGGCTACACCTTC; cdr3_aa: CASRSIGGGDYGYTF
clone_size: NA; v_call: TRBV3-1; d_call: TRBD1; j_call: TRBJ2-2; cdr3_nt: TGTGCCAGCAGCCAATTGGACAGGGCAGCCGGGGAGCTGTTTTTT; cdr3_aa: CASSQLDRAAGELFF
clone_size: NA; v_call: TRBV5-1; d_call: NA; j_call: TRBJ1-1; cdr3_nt: TGCGCCAGCAGCCCGGTTTCTATGAACACTGAAGCTTTCTTT; cdr3_aa: CASSPVSMNTEAFF
clone_size: NA; v_call: TRBV19; d_call: TRBD1; j_call: TRBJ2-3; cdr3_nt: TGTGCCAGTATCCCCCAGGGGGCGTCTAGCACAGATACGCAGTATTTT; cdr3_aa: CASIPQGASSTDTQYF
clone_size: few; v_call: TRBV7-2; d_call: NA; j_call: TRBJ2-1; cdr3_nt: TGTGCCAGCAGCTTAGGTCTATTCGGTGAGCAGTTCTTC; cdr3_aa: CASSLGLFGEQFF
clone_size: many; v_call: TRBV20-1; d_call: NA; j_call: TRBJ2-3; cdr3_nt: TGCAGTGCTGTTCACCGGGTCACAGATACGCAGTATTTT; cdr3_aa: CSAVHRVTDTQYF
clone_size: few; v_call: TRBV19; d_call: NA; j_call: TRBJ1-1; cdr3_nt: TGTGCCAGTAGTATTCCCGGGACTCCCACCATGAACACTGAAGCTTTCTTT; cdr3_aa: CASSIPGTPTMNTEAFF